Described below is a single T cell receptor beta chain sequence and its context. It has no known antigen specificity. From the germline V gene, CDR1 is SGHRS and CDR2 is YFSETQ. The CDR3, from cysteine to phenylalanine, totals 16 residues. No DNA accompanies this entry. This sample is part of a study of T cells expressing NK-cell markers (dated by TCRdb to the early 2020s). Background for the entire study: In sorted CD3+CD56+NKG2C+, CD3+CD56+NKG2C- and CD3+CD56-NKG2C+ T-cell subsets from several donors, TCR beta-chain repertoires were profiled. Of the eight sequenced donors, seven were found to be HCMV-seropositive and one was found to be HCMV-seronegative. The eight sequenced donors were randomly selected healthy volunteers, three men and five women. Sequencing of the libraries produced 2 x 150 bp reads on Illumina HiSeq 2000/2500, MiSeq or NextSeq. Findings and caveats that apply to the study as a whole: Whether the expanded NKG2C-expressing T cell clones were specific for HCMV antigens remained unclear. Those dominant clonotypes were again the most abundant among CD3+CD56-NKG2C+ cells in a few donors, at about 25-60.1%. In six donors, the dominant CD3+CD56+NKG2C+ clonotypes were found to rank among the top 10 CD8+ clonotypes and to make up roughly 1.0-7.0% of CD8+ T cells.

The data were produced on an Illumina HiSeq 2000. TCR beta cDNA libraries were made by 5'RACE template switching that added a universal primer site and unique molecular identifiers. Priming for cDNA synthesis came from the TCR beta constant segment, and two successive PCR amplification steps followed. The authors' pipeline ran thus. Reads were demultiplexed and grouped by UMI with MIGEC, and clonotypes were assembled and quantified with MiTCR. Only TCR cDNA sequences supported by at least two reads were kept to exclude erroneous sequences. The tcR package was used for downstream repertoire analysis, and clonotypes were matched between fractions using CDR3 nucleotide sequence together with V segment. Antigen specificity was annotated against VDJdb with VDJmatch, allowing one amino acid substitution in CDR3. TCRdb reprocessed the reads; each CDR3 protein sequence makes one entry, and DNA is unavailable. These V and J calls rely on TCRdb rather than the paper's analysis. The table for this sample shows about 380,000 distinct CDR3 sequences. The ten largest account for 4% to 6.5% of the sample.

A commercial ELISA kit detecting HCMV-specific IgG in serum was used to determine HCMV serostatus. Ficoll density gradient centrifugation was used to isolate peripheral blood mononuclear cells from blood. The sample was blood T cells: a sorted CD56 or NKG2C T cell subset, CD4+ or CD8+ T cells, or bulk PBMC T cells (not recorded which). The rearranged segments are TRBV5-1 and TRBJ2-5; without DNA, the TCRdb call of TRBD2 cannot be checked. This sequence was found in a man between 18 and 69 years old in good health. This receptor has the CDR3 CASSSWYGGAGETQYF.